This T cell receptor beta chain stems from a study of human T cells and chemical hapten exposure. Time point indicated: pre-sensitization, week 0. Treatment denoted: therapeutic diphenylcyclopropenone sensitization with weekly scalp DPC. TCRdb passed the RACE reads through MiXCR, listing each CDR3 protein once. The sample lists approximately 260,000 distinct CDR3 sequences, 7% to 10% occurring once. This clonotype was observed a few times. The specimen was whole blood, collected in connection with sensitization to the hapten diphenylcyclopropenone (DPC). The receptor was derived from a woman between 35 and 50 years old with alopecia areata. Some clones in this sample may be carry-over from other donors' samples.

CDR3 sequence (DNA): TGTGCCATCAGTGGACTAGCGGGAGATCTAAATGAGCAGTTCTTC. Protein product: CAISGLAGDLNEQFF. This rearrangement joins TRBV10-3 to TRBJ2-1; 12 bases agree with TRBD2. V was pared by 4 bases and J by 7 bases, with 5 bases of the junction left unmatched. Per germline, CDR1 ENHRY and CDR2 SYGVKD. This CDR3 has 15 amino acids.